This T cell receptor beta chain was captured in a study of blood T cell repertoires in COVID-19. Looking at the study overall: T cells, B-cell-depleted T cells, or PBMCs provided the cDNA or gDNA that served as material.

The germline gives CDR1 SGHTA, CDR2 FQGNSA. The CDR3 sequence is 15 residues long. The V end was cut by 2 bases, the J end by 1 base, with 11 bases between. As processed by the authors: Nucleated cell counts were estimated from reference gene primer amplification. Profiling relied on immunoSEQ multiplex PCR, and the TCRdb table lists in-frame clones only, not all of them. From that table come the V and J calls and clone size; the DNA was used to work out D and trimming. The sample holds about 210,000 clones; less than 90% are singletons and the top ten take over 9.5%. Seattle researchers signed up patients amid active infection and tracked them longitudinally.

The sequencing input was peripheral blood. This TCR came from a woman aged 80 or older with COVID-19, enrolled during active disease. This chain uses TRBV7-2 with TRBJ2-5, with TRBD2 as a possible D gene (6 bases). The CDR3 DNA reads TGTGCCAGCAGCTTACAACTAGCAACCCAAGAGACCCAGTACTTC. Protein: CASSLQLATQETQYF.